The text below deals with one T cell receptor (beta chain). The data were taken from a study of blood T cell repertoires in COVID-19. About the research overall: Both acute and convalescent COVID-19 samples were obtained from the United States, Italy and Spain.

How the authors handled the data: Scientists estimated how many nucleated cells there were by amplifying reference gene primers. Libraries were prepared by immunoSEQ multiplex PCR; TCRdb keeps only in-frame clonotypes and omits some of them. V and J calls and clone size are given by that table; D and trimming were obtained from the DNA. The sample has some 65,000 clones, around 85% seen once. Sequenced material: peripheral blood. The TCR comes from a woman in her sixties or seventies with acute or convalescent COVID-19.

The CDR3 coding sequence is TGCGCCAGCAGCTTCCGGACAGAAAATACAGATACGCAGTATTTT. Translated: CASSFRTENTDTQYF. This sequence joins TRBV5-1 and TRBJ2-3; D might be TRBD1 (6 bases). CDR3 length: 15 residues. CDR1 SGHRS and CDR2 YFSETQ come from the germline V gene. Trimming shortened V by 2 bases and J by 3 bases, and 13 bases separated the two germline ends.